Each of the 32 T cell receptor beta chains below was sequenced from the same sample in a study of blood T cell repertoires in COVID-19. Profiled with immunoSEQ multiplex PCR; TCRdb holds only in-frame clones, not every one. Altogether about 54,000 clones are present, approximately 78% being singletons, with the ten largest covering approximately 5.9%. Sequences were obtained from peripheral blood. These TCRs come from a human donor in a cohort sampled during active or convalescent COVID-19.

This clone was detected a few times. The rearrangement joins TRBV7-3 to TRBJ2-7; perhaps TRBD1 as D (5 bases). The V gene lost 2 bases and the J gene lost 4 bases, with 12 bases spanning the gap. The CDR3 length is 14 residues. Germline lookup yields CDR1 SGHTA and CDR2 FQGTGA. The CDR3 DNA reads TGTGCCAGCAGCTTAGGTCCAGGGAATTACGAGCAGTACTTC. This gives the protein CASSLGPGNYEQYF. Complete variable domain (other parts from reference TRBV7-3 and TRBJ2-7): GAGVSQTPSNKVTEKGKYVELRCDPISGHTALYWYRQSLGQGPEFLIYFQGTGAADDSGLPNDRFFAVRPEGSVSTLKIQRTERGDSAVYLCASSLGPGNYEQYFGPGTRLTVT.

In its sample, this clone was seen a few times. V is TRBV11-2 and J is TRBJ2-7; weak D call: TRBD2 (6 bases). Trimming took off 5 bases at V and 6 bases at J, with 14 bases between the two ends. CDR1 and CDR2 from the germline V gene are SGHAT and FQNNGV. The CDR3 runs 13 residues. CDR3 DNA: TGTGCCAGCAGCCTCGCTGGGGGGTCCGAGCAGTACTTC. Its translation is CASSLAGGSEQYF.

This chain links TRBV6-2 or TRBV6-3 with TRBJ2-3; no definite D call. The CDR3 runs to 15 residues. Germline V gives CDR1 MNHEY, CDR2 SVGEGT. The V end lost 0 bases, the J end lost 0 bases, and 7 bases lay between the germline ends. CDR3 DNA: TGTGCCAGCAGTTACTCGCTAACTAGCACAGATACGCAGTATTTT. This codes for CASSYSLTSTDTQYF.

The V gene is TRBV6-2 or TRBV6-3, the J gene TRBJ2-3; tentatively, D is TRBD1 (6 bases). V dropped 6 bases and J dropped 8 bases, with 21 bases sitting between them. The CDR3 contains 15 residues. The germline gives CDR1 MNHEY, CDR2 SVGEGT. CDR3 nucleotides: TGTGCCAGCAGCGGATTGGACAGAACCACGGGTACGCAGTATTTT. Translated, it gives CASSGLDRTTGTQYF.

The V call is TRBV4-1, the J call TRBJ2-7; perhaps TRBD1 as D (5 bases). V dropped 1 base and J dropped 6 bases, with 10 bases sitting between them. Germline values: CDR1 MGHRA, CDR2 YSYEKL. The CDR3 extends over 13 amino acids. CDR3 coding DNA: TGCGCCAGCAGCCAAGGCCGACAGACCGAGCAGTACTTC. The encoded protein is CASSQGRQTEQYF.

The rearrangement uses TRBV6-6 and TRBJ1-2; D perhaps matches TRBD1 (6 bases). With 6 bases removed from V and 4 bases from J, the gap between germline ends came to 18 bases. The germline V gene encodes CDR1 MNHNY and CDR2 SVGAGI (reference sequence). The CDR3 is made up of 15 amino acids. The CDR3 protein is CASSQPTGNGYGYTF. CDR3 DNA sequence: TGTGCCAGCAGCCAACCGACAGGAAACGGCTATGGCTACACCTTC.

This clone was recorded once. This chain uses TRBV5-1 with TRBJ1-4; D perhaps matches TRBD1 (6 bases). Looked up from germline, CDR1 is SGHRS and CDR2 is YFSETQ. V lost 0 bases and J 4 bases, leaving 10 bases between the germline ends. The CDR3 runs 15 residues. DNA for the CDR3: TGCGCCAGCAGCTTGGGCCAGGGGTATAATGAAAAACTGTTTTTT. Its translation: CASSLGQGYNEKLFF.

This clone was detected once. The CDR3 loop is CASGGIQAPIRYGYTF. In DNA form, the CDR3 reads TGTGCTAGTGGTGGGATACAGGCCCCTATAAGGTATGGCTACACCTTC. The rearrangement joins TRBV12-5 to TRBJ1-2, with a tentative D call TRBD1 (5 bases). Between the trimmed V and J ends, which lost 5 bases and 5 bases, there was a span of 21 bases. This CDR3 has 16 amino acids. The V gene's germline CDR1 is LGHNT and CDR2 FRNRAP. Full variable domain (missing parts from reference TRBV12-5 and TRBJ1-2): DARVTQTPRHKVTEMGQEVTMRCQPILGHNTVFWYRQTMMQGLELLAYFRNRAPLDDSGMPKDRFSAEMPDATLATLKIQPSEPRDSAVYFCASGGIQAPIRYGYTFGSGTRLTVV.

This chain joins TRBV19 and TRBJ1-5; weak D call: TRBD1 (6 bases). Trimming stripped 3 bases from V and 2 bases from J, with 23 bases between. CDR1 is LNHDA, CDR2 SQIVND, per germline (reference sequence). This CDR3 comprises 19 residues. Here the CDR3 reads CASSILGGPESIGNQPQHF. CDR3 nucleotides: TGTGCCAGTAGTATTCTAGGGGGACCGGAATCCATAGGCAATCAGCCCCAGCATTTT. Using reference TRBV19 and TRBJ1-5 for the parts outside the CDR3, the full variable domain is DGGITQSPKYLFRKEGQNVTLSCEQNLNHDAMYWYRQDPGQGLRLIYYSQIVNDFQKGDIAEGYSVSREKKESFPLTVTSAQKNPTAFYLCASSILGGPESIGNQPQHFGDGTRLSIL.

The chain uses TRBV9 and TRBJ2-5, with 9 bases lining up with TRBD1. The CDR3 spans 13 residues. CDR1 is SGDLS, CDR2 YYNGEE, per germline. The V and J ends lost 3 bases and 3 bases, in that order; junction bases with no gene match: 0. DNA for the CDR3: TGTGCCAGCAGCGGGACAGGGGAAGAGACCCAGTACTTC. Its protein product is CASSGTGEETQYF.

The chain couples TRBV5-1 to TRBJ1-4; 10 positions match TRBD1. Trimming took 4 bases from V and 5 from J; bases not matched to a gene: 5. The CDR3 covers 15 residues. CDR1 SGHRS and CDR2 YFSETQ come from the germline V gene. The CDR3 sequence is CASSPGQGGNEKLFF. As DNA, the CDR3 is TGCGCCAGCAGCCCCGGACAGGGGGGAAATGAAAAACTGTTTTTT.

V is TRBV4-1 and J is TRBJ2-6; unclear D gene. This CDR3 comprises 16 residues. With 4 bases removed from V and 0 bases from J, the gap between germline ends came to 10 bases. Germline lookup yields CDR1 MGHRA and CDR2 YSYEKL. CDR3 in amino acids: CASSREPGSGANVLTF. In DNA form, the CDR3 reads TGCGCCAGCAGCCGTGAGCCGGGCTCTGGGGCCAACGTCCTGACTTTC.

The genes are TRBV5-6 and TRBJ1-6; the D is unclear. The CDR3 is 14 residues long. Trimming removed 0 bases from V and 5 bases from J, with 6 bases in between. Germline CDR1 and CDR2: SGHDT and YYEEEE. CDR3 amino acids: CASSLGRNNSPLHF. As DNA, the CDR3 is TGTGCCAGCAGCTTGGGGCGGAATAATTCACCCCTCCACTTT. The complete variable domain, with remaining parts taken from reference TRBV5-6 and TRBJ1-6, reads DAGVTQSPTHLIKTRGQQVTLRCSPKSGHDTVSWYQQALGQGPQFIFQYYEEEERQRGNFPDRFSGHQFPNYSSELNVNALLLGDSALYLCASSLGRNNSPLHFGNGTRLTVT.

The chain has TRBV2 and TRBJ2-7; perhaps TRBD1 as D (6 bases). In germline, CDR1 is SNHLY, CDR2 FYNNEI. Trimming cost V 6 bases and J 6 bases, with 9 bases left between them. The CDR3 is 11 amino acids. CDR3 sequence reads: CASSRTAEQYF. For the CDR3, the DNA is TGTGCCAGCAGCCGGACAGCCGAGCAGTACTTC.

This chain joins TRBV18 and TRBJ1-5; D is perhaps TRBD1 (5 bases). The CDR3 spans 14 residues. Trimming left V 3 bases short and J 3 bases short, with 9 bases between. Germline V gives CDR1 KGHSH, CDR2 LQKENI. The CDR3 here is CASSPGGDNQPQHF. CDR3 DNA: TGTGCCAGCTCACCGGGAGGGGACAATCAGCCCCAGCATTTT.

The CDR3 DNA is TGTGCCAGCAGGGGGCCCGTCTGGGAGCAGTACTTC. It encodes CASRGPVWEQYF. The chain links TRBV6-5 to TRBJ2-7, with D possibly being TRBD1 (5 bases). Germline CDR1 reads MNHEY; CDR2 reads SVGAGI. The CDR3 has 12 amino acids. V was pared by 6 bases and J by 7 bases, with 13 bases between.

Many counts were recorded for this clone. V gene TRBV7-8 combines with J gene TRBJ1-5; D gene uncertain. The CDR3 has 16 amino acids. Trimming pared 1 base from V and 4 bases from J, leaving 14 bases between. Germline values: CDR1 SGHVS, CDR2 FQNEAQ. Here the CDR3 reads CASSLGPGSGNQPQHF. The CDR3 DNA reads as TGTGCCAGCAGCTTAGGCCCGGGAAGTGGGAATCAGCCCCAGCATTTT.

The chain uses TRBV11-2 and TRBJ1-1; D remains ambiguous. This CDR3 has 13 amino acids. Germline CDR1 is SGHAT and CDR2 is FQNNGV. V dropped 5 bases and J dropped 2 bases, with 9 bases sitting between them. CDR3 nucleotide sequence: TGTGCCAGCAGCCCGCAACAAAACACTGAAGCTTTCTTT. Translation gives CASSPQQNTEAFF. Full variable domain (outside the CDR3, taken from reference TRBV11-2 and TRBJ1-1): EAGVAQSPRYKIIEKRQSVAFWCNPISGHATLYWYQQILGQGPKLLIQFQNNGVVDDSQLPKDRFSAERLKGVDSTLKIQPAKLEDSAVYLCASSPQQNTEAFFGQGTRLTVV.

This chain links TRBV20-1 with TRBJ2-3; D gene ambiguous. The V end lost 6 bases, the J end lost 2 bases, and 3 bases lay between the germline ends. Germline CDR1 is DFQATT and CDR2 is SNEGSKA (reference sequence). The CDR3 is made up of 10 amino acids. The CDR3 bases are TGCAGTGCCTACACAGATACGCAGTATTTT. Translation: CSAYTDTQYF.

The J gene is TRBJ1-6, the V gene TRBV6-1; D not resolved. Trimming shortened V by 5 bases and J by 10 bases, and 18 bases separated the two germline ends. CDR1 is MNHNS, CDR2 SASEGT, per germline. The length of the CDR3 is 15 residues. This CDR3 reads CASSSSRVSRSPLHF. CDR3 sequence (DNA): TGTGCCAGCAGTTCTAGTCGAGTTTCTCGCTCACCCCTCCACTTT.

This clone showed up just once. The V call is TRBV29-1, the J call TRBJ2-1; 8 bases align to TRBD2. CDR1 SQVTM and CDR2 ANQGSEA come from the germline V gene. The V and J ends lost 5 bases and 4 bases, in that order; junction bases with no gene match: 4. The CDR3 runs 13 residues. CDR3 in DNA: TGCAGCGTTCGGGGGGGCGGTTACAATGAGCAGTTCTTC. Translating it yields CSVRGGGYNEQFF.

The J gene is TRBJ1-5, the V gene TRBV27, with TRBD1 matching 9 bases. This CDR3 is built from 15 residues. The V gene's germline CDR1 is MNHEY and CDR2 SMNVEV (reference sequence). With V trimmed by 5 bases and J by 3 bases, 5 bases remained unmatched. The chain's CDR3 is CASSRDRASNQPQHF. The DNA for the CDR3 is TGTGCCAGCAGTCGGGACAGGGCTTCCAATCAGCCCCAGCATTTT.

This chain uses TRBV19 with TRBJ2-3, with D perhaps TRBD1 (6 bases). V was clipped by 3 bases and J by 4 bases, with 14 bases between them. Per the germline V gene, CDR1 is LNHDA and CDR2 is SQIVND (reference sequence). The CDR3 runs 15 residues. CDR3 sequence (DNA): TGTGCCAGTAGTATCGGGCAGGGGAAGGCAGATACGCAGTATTTT. It encodes CASSIGQGKADTQYF.

The chain couples TRBV7-2 to TRBJ2-5; D not certain. The germline V gene has CDR1 SGHTA and CDR2 FQGNSA. Trimming shortened V by 3 bases and J by 2 bases, and 10 bases separated the two germline ends. There are 14 residues in the CDR3. CDR3 region: CASSFLNSQETQYF. The CDR3 DNA reads as TGTGCCAGCAGCTTTCTTAACAGTCAAGAGACCCAGTACTTC.

The chain has TRBV9 and TRBJ1-3; D perhaps matches TRBD1 (6 bases). Germline lookup yields CDR1 SGDLS and CDR2 YYNGEE. The CDR3 covers 16 residues. V was clipped by 0 bases and J by 2 bases, with 12 bases between them. CDR3 residues: CASSVVSQGPGNTIYF. The CDR3 region has the DNA TGTGCCAGCAGCGTAGTCTCCCAGGGGCCTGGAAACACCATATATTTT.

The chain has TRBV29-1 and TRBJ1-2; 8 bases align to TRBD1. Germline V gene lookup returns CDR1 SQVTM and CDR2 ANQGSEA. The CDR3 runs to 11 residues. The V segment lost 6 bases and the J segment 6 bases; nucleotides outside the gene matches: 3. The CDR3 DNA follows: TGCAGCGTGCAGGGGGCCAATGGCTACACCTTC. As protein: CSVQGANGYTF.

V and J are TRBV6-1 and TRBJ2-1; the match to TRBD1 covers 8 bases. The germline V gene has CDR1 MNHNS and CDR2 SASEGT. Unmatched junction bases numbered 7, after V lost 3 bases and J lost 6 bases. The CDR3 consists of 15 residues. The CDR3 DNA sequence: TGTGCCAGCAGTGATAAGGACAGGGTCGGCAATGAGCAGTTCTTC. Translation: CASSDKDRVGNEQFF.

The V and J genes are TRBV2 and TRBJ2-2; possible D gene TRBD1, 6 bases. CDR3 length equals 15 residues. The V end lost 7 bases, the J end lost 0 bases, and 12 bases lay between the germline ends. Per the germline V gene, CDR1 is SNHLY and CDR2 is FYNNEI. CDR3 nucleotide sequence: TGTGCCAGCAAGGCCAGGGGTACGAACACCGGGGAGCTGTTTTTT. Translated, it gives CASKARGTNTGELFF.

CDR3 amino acids: CASSLTPGQGSSGANVLTF. The CDR3 nucleotides are TGTGCCAGCTCACTTACACCGGGACAGGGGTCCTCTGGGGCCAACGTCCTGACTTTC. The V gene is TRBV18, the J gene TRBJ2-6; 10 positions match TRBD1. The ends lost 4 bases at V and 0 bases at J; junction bases unmatched: 9. This CDR3 spans 19 amino acids. CDR1 is KGHSH and CDR2 is LQKENI in the germline V gene.

The chain joins TRBV2 to TRBJ1-2; 9 bases match TRBD1. Germline V gene lookup returns CDR1 SNHLY and CDR2 FYNNEI. V shed 6 bases, J shed 9 bases, and the junction held 8 bases outside the gene matches. The CDR3 totals 13 residues. In DNA, the CDR3 is TGTGCCAGCAGCTTGGGACAGGGATATAGCTACACCTTC. Its translation: CASSLGQGYSYTF. Full variable domain (rest looked up from reference TRBV2 and TRBJ1-2): EPEVTQTPSHQVTQMGQEVILRCVPISNHLYFYWYRQILGQKVEFLVSFYNNEISEKSEIFDDQFSVERPDGSNFTLKIRSTKLEDSAMYFCASSLGQGYSYTFGSGTRLTVV.

The genes are TRBV12-3 or TRBV12-4 and TRBJ1-1, with D tentatively TRBD1 (5 bases). Trimming took off 3 bases at V and 1 base at J, with 6 bases between the two ends. The CDR3 contains 13 residues. CDR3 in amino acids: CASSLGPNTEAFF. CDR3 sequence (DNA): TGTGCCAGCAGTTTGGGGCCGAACACTGAAGCTTTCTTT.

This rearrangement joins TRBV27 to TRBJ1-5, with 8 bases matching TRBD1. This CDR3 has 16 amino acids. Germline V gene sequence: CDR1 MNHEY, CDR2 SMNVEV (reference sequence). The ends lost 5 bases at V and 6 bases at J; junction bases unmatched: 12. The CDR3 spells CASSRNRGVGGQPQHF. As DNA, the CDR3 is TGTGCCAGCAGTAGAAACAGGGGGGTCGGGGGTCAGCCCCAGCATTTT.